Included here is one TCR beta chain sequence, with context. Its matching antigen is unknown. The data derive from a study of cytomegalovirus exposure and HLA in healthy donors. Both 60 Vbeta primers and 13 Jbeta primers went into the PCR. Repertoires were generated with immunoSEQ multiplex PCR, while TCRdb's copy carries only in-frame clones and drops some. Of roughly 220,000 clones listed, approximately 78% are singletons. Points from the study as a whole: Excluded: some indistinguishable V segments such as TRBV6-2 and TRBV6-3. Across all donors, roughly uniform sequencing depth was an assumption of the presence/absence analyses. It was confirmed in vitro that a few of the CMV-associated chains were specific for CMV antigens.

Germline values: CDR1 MGHDK, CDR2 SYGVNS. The CDR3 runs 13 residues. V dropped 8 bases and J dropped 4 bases, with 14 bases sitting between them. The gene calls are TRBV25-1 and TRBJ2-5, with D tentatively TRBD1 (5 bases). The clonotype was recovered from a woman aged 40-49 years in good health and CMV-seronegative. The sequencing sample was made of PBMCs. CDR3 bases: TGTGCCAGCGGGGTAGGGGTTCCAGAGACCCAGTACTTC. Protein sequence: CASGVGVPETQYF.